These T cell receptor beta chains were read from a single sample in a study of cytomegalovirus exposure and HLA in healthy donors. Repertoires were generated with immunoSEQ multiplex PCR, while TCRdb's copy carries only in-frame clones and drops some. Of 150,000 to 200,000 clones listed, roughly 83% are singletons. Input material: PBMCs. These receptors originate from a woman aged 45-65 years in good health and CMV-seronegative. Both conserved end residues are part of each CDR3. The D gene is left open where the match is weak. The listing skips clone size in some rows; elsewhere it reads once, few, many or a size class.

size	D	V	J	DNA	CDR3
-	TRBD2	TRBV7-8	TRBJ2-7	TGTGCCAGCAGCTTAAGCGGGAGGTGGTACGAGCAGTACTTC	CASSLSGRWYEQYF
-	TRBD2	TRBV5-4	TRBJ2-7	TGTGCCAGCAGCCTTAAAGCGGGGCCTAAAGAGCAGTACTTC	CASSLKAGPKEQYF
-	-	TRBV7-3	TRBJ1-1	TGTGCCAGCAGCCTCGTGGGGGCGTGGATCACTGAAGCTTTCTTT	CASSLVGAWITEAFF
-	-	TRBV5-1	TRBJ1-2	TGCGCCAGCAGCTTGGGAGAGGGCTATGGCTACACCTTC	CASSLGEGYGYTF
-	TRBD1	TRBV6-1	TRBJ1-1	TGTGCCATATCCAGGGGGACTGAAGCTTTCTTT	CAISRGTEAFF
-	TRBD1	TRBV11-3	TRBJ2-5	TGTGCCAGCAGCAAGGGACAGGGTTATGAAGGGACCCAGTACTTC	CASSKGQGYEGTQYF
-	TRBD1	TRBV10-2	TRBJ1-5	TGCGCCAGCGGGGACAGGGAGAGTCAGCCCCAGCATTTT	CASGDRESQPQHF
few	-	TRBV5-1	TRBJ1-1	TGCGCCAGCAGCGACAAGCTCATCGCCGTTAACACTGAAGCTTTCTTT	CASSDKLIAVNTEAFF
-	-	TRBV15	TRBJ1-1	TGTGCCACCAGCAGCCCCAGGGGAAACACTGAAGCTTTCTTT	CATSSPRGNTEAFF
few	-	TRBV6-6	TRBJ1-1	TGTGCCAGCAGTTTCTCCCGCGGCGACACTGAAGCTTTCTTT	CASSFSRGDTEAFF
-	TRBD2	TRBV28	TRBJ2-1	TGTGCCAGCAGTTTTCTTGGGGAGGGCCTCTTGGATGAGCAGTTCTTC	CASSFLGEGLLDEQFF
-	-	TRBV4-3	TRBJ1-1	TGCGCCAGCAGCCAAGGTGAGGGAGGGGGAGGACGTGCTTTCTTT	CASSQGEGGGGRAFF
once	-	TRBV7-3	TRBJ1-1	TGTGCCAGCAGCTTAAGTTCAGTCACTGAAGCTTTCTTT	CASSLSSVTEAFF
once	TRBD1	TRBV25-1	TRBJ1-1	TGTGCCAGCACTTCTGTCGACAGGGTGGCTGAAGCTTTCTTT	CASTSVDRVAEAFF
-	TRBD1	TRBV9	TRBJ1-1	TGTGCCAGCAGCACCACAGGGACAGGGGCCTACACTGAAGCTTTCTTT	CASSTTGTGAYTEAFF
-	-	TRBV23-1	TRBJ2-1	TGCGCCAGCAGTCACCGCGCGGTCTCCTACAATGAGCAGTTCTTC	CASSHRAVSYNEQFF
-	TRBD1	TRBV16	TRBJ1-1	TGTGCCAGCAGCCCCGGGGGACAGATGAACACTGAAGCTTTCTTT	CASSPGGQMNTEAFF
few	TRBD1	TRBV18	TRBJ2-5	TGTGCCAGCTCACCTAACAGGGGTTCGGGGGAGACCCAGTACTTC	CASSPNRGSGETQYF
-	TRBD1	TRBV7-9	TRBJ2-2	TGTGCCAGCAGAGGGACAGAGAACACCGGGGAGCTGTTTTTT	CASRGTENTGELFF
-	TRBD2	TRBV7-2	TRBJ2-1	TGTGCCAGCACCCGTCCCGCGAGCGGGGGTGTTGAGCAGTTCTTC	CASTRPASGGVEQFF
-	-	TRBV7-9	TRBJ2-7	TGTGCCAGCAGCTATATCGGGAACGAGCAGTACTTC	CASSYIGNEQYF
few	-	TRBV6-5	TRBJ1-1	TGTGCCAGCAGGGACAGTGAAGCTTTCTTT	CASRDSEAFF
-	-	TRBV28	TRBJ2-7	TGTGCCAGCACAAAATCAAGGGGCCTCCTCACCTCCTACGAGCAGTACTTC	CASTKSRGLLTSYEQYF
-	-	TRBV28	TRBJ2-7	TGTGCCTGTAGGGGCTTGGGGTACGAGCAGTACTTC	CACRGLGYEQYF
-	TRBD1	TRBV15	TRBJ1-2	TGTGCCACCAGCAGAGAACAGGGGGCGGTGGGCTATGGCTACACCTTC	CATSREQGAVGYGYTF
-	TRBD2	TRBV28	TRBJ2-1	TGTGCCAGCAGTCCAAAACTTAGCAGCGGGAGGGTACGGAATGAGCAGTTCTTC	CASSPKLSSGRVRNEQFF
-	-	TRBV7-9	TRBJ1-1	TGTGCCAGCAGCTTAGGAACAGTGAACACTGAAGCTTTCTTT	CASSLGTVNTEAFF
-	TRBD1	TRBV2	TRBJ1-4	TGTGCCAGTATCCGGGACAGTAATGAAAAACTGTTTTTT	CASIRDSNEKLFF
few	-	TRBV27	TRBJ1-5	TGTGCCACCAAACGGGGGGCGGGCTCAAACTCGGCCCAGCATTTT	CATKRGAGSNSAQHF
once	-	TRBV18	TRBJ1-1	TGTGCCAGCTCACCCAAGGACGGAGGATTAGAAGCTTTCTTT	CASSPKDGGLEAFF
-	TRBD1	TRBV5-1	TRBJ1-1	TGCGCCAGCAGCCTACGGACAGGGGGAAACACTGAAGCTTTCTTT	CASSLRTGGNTEAFF
-	TRBD1	TRBV7-2	TRBJ2-7	TGTGCCAGCAGCTTATGGGGCAGGGGGCCCTACGAGCAGTACTTC	CASSLWGRGPYEQYF
-	TRBD1	TRBV29-1	TRBJ1-2	TGCAGCGGGGGACAGGGGGCAAGTGGCTACACCTTC	CSGGQGASGYTF
-	-	TRBV18	TRBJ1-2	TGTGCCAGCTCACCACTTAGTCCCCGTAACTATGGCTACACCTTC	CASSPLSPRNYGYTF
-	TRBD2	TRBV12-5	TRBJ2-3	TGTGCTAGTGGTTTGGACGGCGGGAGCGGGGATACGCAGTATTTT	CASGLDGGSGDTQYF
-	-	TRBV10-2	TRBJ2-7	TGCGCCAGCAGGTCCATTTCCTACGAGCAGTACTTC	CASRSISYEQYF
-	TRBD2	TRBV7-9	TRBJ2-3	TGTGCCAGCAGCTCTTCCCCCCTGGCGGGAGAGGCAGGAGATACGCAGTATTTT	CASSSSPLAGEAGDTQYF
once	-	TRBV9	TRBJ2-6	TGTGCCAGCAGCGAACAGGGTACTGGGGCCAACGTCCTGACTTTC	CASSEQGTGANVLTF
-	-	TRBV7-9	TRBJ1-1	TGTGCCAGCAGCCAAGAGGGCCGAACTGAAGCTTTCTTT	CASSQEGRTEAFF
-	TRBD2	TRBV5-6	TRBJ2-1	TGTGCCAGCAGCAGACCGAGCGGGGCTGAAGACAATGAGCAGTTCTTC	CASSRPSGAEDNEQFF